This entry concerns a single T cell receptor beta chain. Its specificity is not known. Trimming took 4 bases from V and 6 from J, leaving 15 bases between them. Looked up from germline, CDR1 is SNHLY and CDR2 is FYNNEI. The CDR3 has 14 residues. CD4+ cells yielded CD45RA+ naive and CD45RA-negative memory subsets. The data were obtained in a study of shared clonotypes between healthy human individuals. Study details: Each donor's CD4 naive and CD4 memory cells filled three plates apiece, CD8 naive two, and CD8 memory one. General study points: Represented genetic and exposure-history diversity was restricted by having few donors.

The table came from immunoSEQ multiplex PCR; TCRdb's copy has only in-frame clones and leaves some out. The sample shows more than 900,000 clones, 70% to 80% of them seen only once. This chain uses TRBV2 with TRBJ1-1, with D perhaps TRBD1 (5 bases). The clonotype was recovered from a young man in good health. Some clones in this sample may be carry-over from other donors' samples. Sequenced material: memory CD4+ T cells from PBMCs. Sample subset: CD45RA-negative fraction. The CDR3 nucleotides are TGTGCCAGCAGTGGACAGCTTGCCGCAGCTGAAGCTTTCTTT. Its translation: CASSGQLAAAEAFF.